This T cell receptor beta chain appears in the sequencing data of a study of T-cell reconstitution after alpha-beta-depleted transplantation in children. Unique molecular identifiers were used to barcode this TCRbeta library. TCRdb fed the PCR reads into MiXCR, producing one record per CDR3 protein. Of about 200,000 distinct CDR3 sequences in the sample, around a sixth were seen once. Points from the study as a whole: A year post-transplant, T-cell counts and diversity derived mostly from newly produced T cells.

Details on this clonotype: Its antigen remains unidentified.

This CDR3 is 14 amino acids long. The J segment lost 8 bases and the V segment lost 5 bases, leaving 5 bases of the junction unmatched. This rearrangement joins TRBV12-3 or TRBV12-4 to TRBJ2-3, with 12 bases identical to TRBD2. The material sequenced was PBMCs, mostly from graft donor cells, taken 360 days after TCRalphabeta/CD19-depleted stem cell transplant. The receptor comes from a male patient under 10 years old who had a stem cell transplant for acute lymphoblastic leukemia, so the T cells may come from the graft donor. CDR3 amino acids: CASSPSGGALTQYF. The CDR3 DNA reads as TGTGCCAGCAGTCCTAGCGGGGGGGCACTTACGCAGTATTTT.